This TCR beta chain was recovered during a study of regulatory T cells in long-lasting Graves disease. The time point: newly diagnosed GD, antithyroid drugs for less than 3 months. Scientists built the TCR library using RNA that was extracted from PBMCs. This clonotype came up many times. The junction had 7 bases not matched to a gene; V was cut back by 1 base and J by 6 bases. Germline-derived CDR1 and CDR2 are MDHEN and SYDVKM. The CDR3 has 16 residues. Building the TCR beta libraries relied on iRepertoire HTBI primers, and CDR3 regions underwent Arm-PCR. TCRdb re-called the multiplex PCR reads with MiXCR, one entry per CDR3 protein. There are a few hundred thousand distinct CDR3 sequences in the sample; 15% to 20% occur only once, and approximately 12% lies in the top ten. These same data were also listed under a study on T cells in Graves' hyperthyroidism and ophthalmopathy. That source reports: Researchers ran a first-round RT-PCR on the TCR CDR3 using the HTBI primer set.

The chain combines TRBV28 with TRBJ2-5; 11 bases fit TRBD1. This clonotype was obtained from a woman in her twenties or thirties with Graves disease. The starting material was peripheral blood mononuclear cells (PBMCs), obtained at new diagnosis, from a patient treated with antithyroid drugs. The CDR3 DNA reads TGTGCCAGCAGTTTATCAGGGACAGGGGGAGGGCAGACCCAGTACTTC. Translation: CASSLSGTGGGQTQYF.